This is a list of T cell receptor beta chains from one sample in a study of regulatory T cells in long-lasting Graves disease. TCRdb independently ran MiXCR on the multiplex PCR reads; one entry per CDR3 protein. The repertoire holds roughly 500,000 distinct CDR3 sequences, with 22% as singletons. Sequenced material: peripheral blood mononuclear cells (PBMCs), taken when the disease was refractory, from a patient treated with antithyroid drugs. These receptors came from a female donor with Graves disease. CDR3s include the opening cysteine and the closing phenylalanine or tryptophan. The D gene is left open where the match is weak. Some rows have no size entry. The others give once, few or many, or a class for an expanded clone.

CDR3nt: TGTGCCAGCAGCATCGGCCTGGGAGGCTCACCCCTCCACTTT
CDR3aa: CASSIGLGGSPLHF
d_gene: .
v_gene: TRBV14
j_gene: TRBJ1-6
abundance: few

CDR3nt: TGTGCCAGCAGTTACCTGCCTACCGGCACTGAAGCTTTCTTT
CDR3aa: CASSYLPTGTEAFF
d_gene: .
v_gene: TRBV6-5
j_gene: TRBJ1-1
abundance: few

CDR3nt: TGTGCCAGCACCCTTAACCCCGCAGGGCAAGAGACCCAGTACTTC
CDR3aa: CASTLNPAGQETQYF
d_gene: .
v_gene: TRBV6-1
j_gene: TRBJ2-5
abundance: many

CDR3nt: TGTGCCACGAAGAGGGAGGGCAATCAGCCCCAGCATTTT
CDR3aa: CATKREGNQPQHF
d_gene: .
v_gene: TRBV19
j_gene: TRBJ1-5
abundance: .

CDR3nt: TGCAGCGTTGAATCCGGGGCCGGCTACACCTTC
CDR3aa: CSVESGAGYTF
d_gene: .
v_gene: TRBV29-1
j_gene: TRBJ1-2
abundance: .

CDR3nt: TGCGCCAGCAGCCCGGGACACCTCTCTGGAAACACCATATATTTT
CDR3aa: CASSPGHLSGNTIYF
d_gene: .
v_gene: TRBV5-1
j_gene: TRBJ1-3
abundance: .

CDR3nt: TGTGCCAGCACCTCTAATTTGGGTCAGCCCCAGCATTTT
CDR3aa: CASTSNLGQPQHF
d_gene: .
v_gene: TRBV7-2
j_gene: TRBJ1-5
abundance: .

CDR3nt: TGTGCCAGCAGCTTTGACAGAGGCACCGGGGAGCTGTTTTTT
CDR3aa: CASSFDRGTGELFF
d_gene: .
v_gene: TRBV12-3/TRBV12-4
j_gene: TRBJ2-2
abundance: many

CDR3nt: TGTGCCAGCAGCAGATCCGGGACAGGGCGCACAGATACGCAGTATTTT
CDR3aa: CASSRSGTGRTDTQYF
d_gene: TRBD1
v_gene: TRBV7-8
j_gene: TRBJ2-3
abundance: many

CDR3nt: TGTGCCAGCAGTTTCTCAGGGTATGGAGTGAACACTGAAGCTTTCTTT
CDR3aa: CASSFSGYGVNTEAFF
d_gene: .
v_gene: TRBV28
j_gene: TRBJ1-1
abundance: many

CDR3nt: TGTGCCAGCAGTTACTCGATGAGGGAGGGAGTGAACTATGGCTACACCTTC
CDR3aa: CASSYSMREGVNYGYTF
d_gene: .
v_gene: TRBV6-6
j_gene: TRBJ1-2
abundance: many

CDR3nt: TGTGCCAGCAGCTTGGTGTCTAGCGACCGCTACGAGCAGTACTTC
CDR3aa: CASSLVSSDRYEQYF
d_gene: .
v_gene: TRBV7-8
j_gene: TRBJ2-7
abundance: few

CDR3nt: TGTGCCAGCAGTTTGGGGGTAAGGAGGAACACTGAAGCTTTCTTT
CDR3aa: CASSLGVRRNTEAFF
d_gene: .
v_gene: TRBV12-3/TRBV12-4
j_gene: TRBJ1-1
abundance: many

CDR3nt: TGCAGTGCTGATACCAGGGGGCTCGTAGAGACCCAGTACTTC
CDR3aa: CSADTRGLVETQYF
d_gene: TRBD1
v_gene: TRBV20-1
j_gene: TRBJ2-5
abundance: .

CDR3nt: TGTGCCTGGAGTACCGGACAGCTCAATTCACCCCTCCACTTT
CDR3aa: CAWSTGQLNSPLHF
d_gene: .
v_gene: TRBV30
j_gene: TRBJ1-6
abundance: .

CDR3nt: TGTGCCAGCAGCTCGGACAGGGAATATGGCTACACCTTC
CDR3aa: CASSSDREYGYTF
d_gene: TRBD1
v_gene: TRBV11-3
j_gene: TRBJ1-2
abundance: .

CDR3nt: TGTGCCAGCAGTTACTCCAGGACTCAACCTAGTAATCAGCCCCAGCATTTT
CDR3aa: CASSYSRTQPSNQPQHF
d_gene: .
v_gene: TRBV6-2/TRBV6-3
j_gene: TRBJ1-5
abundance: few

CDR3nt: TGTGCCTGGAGTGTCGGGATGAACACCGGGGAGCTGTTTTTT
CDR3aa: CAWSVGMNTGELFF
d_gene: .
v_gene: TRBV30
j_gene: TRBJ2-2
abundance: few

CDR3nt: TGCAGCGTCTCCCCCGGGGGTGCTACTGAAGCTCTCTTT
CDR3aa: CSVSPGGATEALF
d_gene: .
v_gene: TRBV29-1
j_gene: TRBJ1-1
abundance: .